Listed below are T cell receptor beta chains from one sample, sequenced in a study of blood T cells in healthy people across ages. TCRdb fed the 5' RACE reads into MiXCR, producing one record per CDR3 protein. The repertoire includes around 600,000 distinct CDR3 sequences, roughly 48% of them detected once, and 20% to 25% sits in the top ten. Sequencing was carried out using blood. Receptor source: a man older than 75 in good health. The CDR3 runs from the conserved cysteine through the conserved F or W. D genes are given only for firm matches. Clone sizes are given selectively: once, few, many, or a class where the clone is expanded.

>TRBV13|NA|NA|TRBJ2-1
TGTGCCAGCAGTCGGGTTGATGAGCAGTTCTTC
CASSRVDEQFF
>TRBV29-1|NA|TRBD1|TRBJ2-5
TGCAGTGTTGAAGTAGGGACAGGAGAGACCCAGTACTTC
CSVEVGTGETQYF
>TRBV6-6|NA|NA|TRBJ1-6
TGTGCCAGCAGTTACCCCGGACAGACACAACCTTTACCCCTCCACTTT
CASSYPGQTQPLPLHF
>TRBV7-2|few|NA|TRBJ2-2
TGTGCCAGCAGCTTGGGGGGTTATGGGACCGGGGAGCTGTTTTTT
CASSLGGYGTGELFF
>TRBV16|NA|TRBD1|TRBJ2-7
TGTGCCAGCAGCCAATCCCTGACAGGGGTTGAGCAGTACTTC
CASSQSLTGVEQYF
>TRBV6-2/TRBV6-3|many|TRBD2|TRBJ2-5
TGTGCCAGCACCACTAGCGGGAGGTGGGGAGAGACCCAGTACTTC
CASTTSGRWGETQYF
>TRBV4-1|few|NA|TRBJ2-3
TGCGCCAGCAGCCCGGGGCTCCGCACAGATACGCAGTATTTT
CASSPGLRTDTQYF
>TRBV4-3|NA|TRBD2|TRBJ2-1
TGCGCCAGCAGCCACGGACTAGCGGCTAATGAGCAGTTCTTC
CASSHGLAANEQFF
>TRBV7-9|few|NA|TRBJ1-1
TGTGCCAGCAGCTTGCCGGACGGGTTCACTGAAGCTTTCTTT
CASSLPDGFTEAFF
>TRBV20-1|few|NA|TRBJ1-2
TGTAGTGTCCACACCAGCTATGGCTACACCTTC
CSVHTSYGYTF
>TRBV6-2/TRBV6-3|NA|NA|TRBJ2-5
TGTGCCAGCAGTTACGCGGGACTGCCGCTCGGGCAGTACTTC
CASSYAGLPLGQYF
>TRBV20-1|few|TRBD2|TRBJ2-1
TGCAGTGCTAGACTAGCGGGGGGCTACAATGAGCAGTTCTTC
CSARLAGGYNEQFF
>TRBV6-5|NA|TRBD1|TRBJ1-1
TGTGCCAGCAGCACCGGGACAGGTAACGCTGAAGCTTTCTTT
CASSTGTGNAEAFF
>TRBV18|NA|NA|TRBJ2-7
TGTGCCAGCTCACCACCCTCAGGAGGGCTGGGCGACGAGCAGTACTTC
CASSPPSGGLGDEQYF
>TRBV5-1|NA|NA|TRBJ2-1
TGCGCCAGCAGAAGCGGGACACGGGATGAGCAGTTCTTC
CASRSGTRDEQFF
>TRBV6-2/TRBV6-3|NA|TRBD1|TRBJ2-7
TGTGCCAGCAGTTACTGGAGGGGACAGGGAATCTACGAGCAGTACTTC
CASSYWRGQGIYEQYF
>TRBV25-1|NA|NA|TRBJ2-3
TGTGCCAGCAGTGGGCACAGCGCTAGCACAGATACGCAGTATTTT
CASSGHSASTDTQYF
>TRBV18|NA|NA|TRBJ2-5
TGTGCCAGCTCACCGGTCGAGGAGACCCAGTACTTC
CASSPVEETQYF
>TRBV27|few|NA|TRBJ1-2
TGTGCCAGCAGTTTTCAGGGAACGCGAGCCTATGGCTACACCTTC
CASSFQGTRAYGYTF
>TRBV18|NA|NA|TRBJ2-7
TGTGCCAGCTCACCCATTCAACAGATAAGGGTTGGTCTGGGCTACGAGCAGTACTTC
CASSPIQQIRVGLGYEQYF
>TRBV4-3|NA|NA|TRBJ1-4
TGCGCCAGCAGCCATCCCGGTGAAAAACTGTTTTTT
CASSHPGEKLFF
>TRBV4-2|NA|NA|TRBJ1-3
TGTGCCAGCAGCCAAGAAGCAGGCACCTCTGGAAACACCATATATTTT
CASSQEAGTSGNTIYF
>TRBV7-2|few|TRBD1|TRBJ2-3
TGTGCCAGCAGACGACAGGGTCTGGGTGATACGCAGTATTTT
CASRRQGLGDTQYF
>TRBV4-3|NA|NA|TRBJ2-1
TGCGCCAGCAGCCAAGGGTCCAGAGGGGCCAAGCAGTTCTTC
CASSQGSRGAKQFF
>TRBV6-6|many|NA|TRBJ2-1
TGTGCCAGCAGTTACGGGATGGAGGTGTCGAATGAGCAGTTCTTC
CASSYGMEVSNEQFF
>TRBV6-6|many|TRBD1|TRBJ2-7
TGTGCCAGCCGAGATCCGGGACAGACTATCTACGAGCAGTACTTC
CASRDPGQTIYEQYF
>TRBV20-1|NA|TRBD1|TRBJ2-7
TGCAGTGCTAGAGGGGACAGCTTCTACGAGCAGTACTTC
CSARGDSFYEQYF
>TRBV5-8|NA|TRBD2|TRBJ2-7
TGTGCCGGCAGCTCCGGACTAGCGGGATACTCCTACGAGCAGTACTTC
CAGSSGLAGYSYEQYF
>TRBV7-2|NA|NA|TRBJ2-5
TGTGCCAGCAGCTTAGCGGCCAGGCAAGAGACCCGGTACTTC
CASSLAARQETRYF
>TRBV20-1|NA|TRBD2|TRBJ2-1
TGCAGTGCTAGAGGGGTAGCGGGGGGGAGGAATGAGCAGTTCTTC
CSARGVAGGRNEQFF